This T cell receptor beta chain originates from a study of blood T cell repertoires in COVID-19. Study information: The United States, Italy and Spain supplied acute and convalescent COVID-19 samples. PBMCs, B-cell-depleted T cells, or T cells provided the cDNA or gDNA that made up the material.

Sequencing used immunoSEQ multiplex PCR; TCRdb keeps in-frame clones, though not all of them. The sample lists some 390,000 clones; approximately 92% were seen once. CDR3 length: 16 amino acids. The V gene's germline CDR1 is SGHNT and CDR2 YENEEA. V was pared by 5 bases and J by 2 bases, with 9 bases of the junction left unmatched. Recovered status in Cohort 3 required two negative PCRs, clearance, or symptom resolution. The chain employs TRBV11-3 and TRBJ2-3; 8 nucleotides agree with TRBD2. This receptor was identified in a man aged 25-45 years who had recovered from COVID-19. Sequenced: PBMCs or T cells enriched from blood (not recorded which). CDR3 loop: CASSPGTSGHTDTQYF. CDR3 bases: TGTGCCAGCAGCCCGGGTACTAGCGGACACACAGATACGCAGTATTTT.